Each of the 31 T cell receptor beta chains below was sequenced from the same sample in a study of PD-1 blockade in mismatch repair-deficient tumors. Clones were sequenced by immunoSEQ multiplex PCR, and TCRdb holds only the in-frame ones, with some missing. The data show some 16,000 clones, around 82% seen once. This sample comprised PBMCs, obtained about 23 weeks after starting pembrolizumab. These receptors originate from an adult with mismatch repair-deficient cancer.

The chain employs TRBV10-3 and TRBJ2-1; 9 positions agree with TRBD1. This CDR3 is 15 amino acids long. Germline loops: CDR1 ENHRY, CDR2 SYGVKD. Trimming cost V 6 bases and J 1 base; bases outside gene matches: 4. The CDR3 sequence: CAISTGTGSYNEQFF. For the CDR3, the DNA is TGTGCCATCAGCACCGGGACAGGGTCCTACAATGAGCAGTTCTTC.

The gene calls are TRBV28 and TRBJ1-5; 7 bases agree with TRBD1. The J segment lost 1 base and the V segment lost 3 bases, leaving 12 bases of the junction unmatched. CDR3 length: 18 amino acids. Germline V gene lookup returns CDR1 MDHEN and CDR2 SYDVKM. CDR3 protein: CASSFRTGDLISNQPQHF. CDR3 in DNA: TGTGCCAGCAGTTTTCGGACAGGAGACCTTATAAGCAATCAGCCCCAGCATTTT.

A single count supports this clone. V usage is TRBV29-1 and J usage is TRBJ2-1; 12 bases fit TRBD2. The CDR3 sequence is 13 residues long. Germline V CDR1 and CDR2: SQVTM, ANQGSEA. Trimming removed 2 bases from V and 9 bases from J; junction bases left unmatched: 2. The CDR3 DNA sequence: TGCAGCGTTGAACTAGCGGGAGGGGGTGAGCAGTTCTTC. Its translation: CSVELAGGGEQFF.

This sequence joins TRBV19 and TRBJ1-5, with D perhaps TRBD1 (6 bases). The germline gives CDR1 LNHDA, CDR2 SQIVND (reference sequence). The CDR3 runs 13 residues. V was cut by 8 bases and J by 3 bases, with 11 bases left in between. CDR3 sequence: CASQDSLNQPQHF. Written as DNA, the CDR3 is TGTGCCAGTCAGGACAGTCTCAATCAGCCCCAGCATTTT.

This chain joins TRBV6-6 and TRBJ2-5; D might be TRBD1 (6 bases). CDR3 length: 15 residues. Germline loops: CDR1 MNHNY, CDR2 SVGAGI (reference sequence). V shed 6 bases and J shed 0 bases, with 14 bases lying between them. The CDR3 DNA follows: TGTGCCAGCAGCCGGGACAAAACGAACCAAGAGACCCAGTACTTC. Translated, it gives CASSRDKTNQETQYF.

J is TRBJ2-2 and V is TRBV30; D is perhaps TRBD2 (5 bases). The CDR3 spans 15 residues. The germline gives CDR1 GTSNPN, CDR2 SVGIG (reference sequence). Trimming cost V 7 bases and J 2 bases, with 17 bases left between them. The CDR3 spells CALTLASINTGELFF. The CDR3 bases are TGTGCCTTGACCTTAGCGTCTATTAACACCGGGGAGCTGTTTTTT.

The gene calls are TRBV18 and TRBJ2-7, with TRBD2 identical over 12 bases. The CDR3 is made up of 16 amino acids. Germline-derived CDR1 and CDR2 are KGHSH and LQKENI. With 0 bases clipped from V and 2 bases from J, the junction kept 2 bases outside the gene matches. CDR3 coding DNA: TGTGCCAGCTCACCACCGACTAGCGGGAGCCCCTACGAGCAGTACTTC. Translated: CASSPPTSGSPYEQYF.

This clone was recorded once. J is TRBJ2-2 and V is TRBV19; TRBD1 matches at 7 bases. Germline V gives CDR1 LNHDA, CDR2 SQIVND (reference sequence). This CDR3 has 12 amino acids. V lost 11 bases and J lost 6; bases outside the gene matches: 6. The CDR3 nucleotides read TGTGCCGGGGGACAGCCCCCCGGGGAGCTGTTTTTT. This translates into CAGGQPPGELFF.

Remarks on this clone: At one end the junction does not follow the germline gene, possibly because of a read error. Other DNA sequences of this sample code for an identical CDR3. The chain joins TRBV5-1 to TRBJ2-7, with 8 positions matching TRBD1. CDR1 is SGHRS, CDR2 YFSETQ, per germline. This CDR3 spans 14 amino acids. The CDR3 DNA reads as TGTGCCAGCAGCTTGGACAGGGCCTACGGGGAGCAGTACTTC. Translated, it gives CASSLDRAYGEQYF.

On this clone: The same CDR3 arises from other DNA sequences in this sample as well. V is TRBV30 and J is TRBJ2-1; 9 bases agree with TRBD2. The CDR3 sequence is 14 residues long. Germline V gene data show CDR1 as GTSNPN and CDR2 as SVGIG (reference sequence). The V and J ends lost 3 bases and 5 bases, in that order; junction bases with no gene match: 5. The CDR3 is CAWSSGLANNEQFF. CDR3 nucleotides: TGTGCCTGGAGCTCGGGACTAGCCAACAATGAGCAGTTCTTC. Full variable domain (missing parts from reference TRBV30 and TRBJ2-1): SQTIHQWPATLVQPVGSPLSLECTVEGTSNPNLYWYRQAAGRGLQLLFYSVGIGQISSEVPQNLSASRPQDRQFILSSKKLLLSDSGFYLCAWSSGLANNEQFFGPGTRLTVL.

The rearrangement links TRBV5-1 to TRBJ1-2; 9 bases are shared with TRBD1. Germline CDR1 SGHRS, CDR2 YFSETQ. V was pared by 4 bases and J by 6 bases, with 4 bases of the junction left unmatched. The CDR3 spans 13 residues. The chain's CDR3 is CASSAGQGHGYTF. CDR3 coding DNA: TGCGCCAGCAGCGCTGGACAGGGGCATGGCTACACCTTC.

The CDR3 bases are TGTGCCAGCAGCCGAACCGGGACTAGCGGGCTTAATGAGCAGTTCTTC. Translation: CASSRTGTSGLNEQFF. The chain joins TRBV7-6 to TRBJ2-1; TRBD2 aligns across 12 bases. V shed 5 bases, J shed 7 bases, and the junction held 9 bases outside the gene matches. The germline V gene has CDR1 SGHVS and CDR2 FNYEAQ. The CDR3 is made up of 16 amino acids.

V gene TRBV14 combines with J gene TRBJ2-1; the D gene is possibly TRBD2 (5 bases). Deletions cut 1 base from V and 14 bases from J, with 12 bases between. Germline CDR1 reads SGHDN; CDR2 reads FVKESK. The CDR3 length is 12 residues. CDR3 sequence reads: CASSQGRTVKFF. The CDR3 DNA sequence: TGTGCCAGCAGCCAAGGGAGGACGGTGAAGTTCTTC.

A single count supports this clone. The rearrangement uses TRBV14 and TRBJ2-7; D remains ambiguous. Looked up from germline, CDR1 is SGHDN and CDR2 is FVKESK. Deletions cut 5 bases from V and 3 bases from J, with 14 bases between. The CDR3 spans 14 residues. CDR3 DNA sequence: TGTGCCAGCAGCTCCCTGGGCAGACACTACGAGCAGTACTTC. This gives the protein CASSSLGRHYEQYF.

The gene calls are TRBV19 and TRBJ2-5; a possible D gene is TRBD1 (6 bases). Trimming shortened V by 0 bases and J by 5 bases, and 7 bases separated the two germline ends. The CDR3 runs to 13 residues. Germline V CDR1 and CDR2: LNHDA, SQIVND (reference sequence). This CDR3 reads CASSIDRGETQYF. CDR3 DNA sequence: TGTGCCAGTAGTATAGACAGGGGTGAGACCCAGTACTTC.

This chain uses TRBV10-1 with TRBJ2-3; 13 bases map to TRBD2. Germline CDR1 and CDR2: WNHNN and SYGVQD (reference sequence). CDR3 length: 18 residues. V shed 7 bases and J 1 base; nucleotides not matched to a gene: 11. The CDR3 loop reads CASTLPGLAGWGTDTQYF. CDR3 nucleotides: TGCGCCAGCACTCTCCCGGGACTAGCGGGGTGGGGCACAGATACGCAGTATTTT.

The J gene is TRBJ1-2, the V gene TRBV19, with D perhaps matching TRBD1 (5 bases). Germline V gene sequence: CDR1 LNHDA, CDR2 SQIVND (reference sequence). Trimming removed 4 bases from V and 2 bases from J, with 14 bases in between. The CDR3 extends over 15 amino acids. Here the CDR3 DNA reads TGTGCCAGTAGTAGGAGACAGCAAACCAACTATGGCTACACCTTC. Its translation is CASSRRQQTNYGYTF.

Only one count was recorded for this clone. The V and J genes are TRBV13 and TRBJ1-3; 9 positions agree with TRBD1. The V gene's germline CDR1 is PRHDT and CDR2 FYEKMQ (reference sequence). Losses at the gene ends were 3 bases for V and 4 bases for J; bases not matched to a gene: 4. There are 15 residues in the CDR3. CDR3 sequence reads: CASSLGTGLGNTIYF. In DNA form, the CDR3 reads TGTGCCAGCAGCTTGGGGACAGGGCTAGGAAACACCATATATTTT.

The CDR3 here is CAISVVAGELFF. The CDR3 region has the DNA TGTGCCATCAGTGTAGTTGCCGGGGAGCTGTTTTTT. The chain carries TRBV10-3 and TRBJ2-2; D uncertain. The germline gives CDR1 ENHRY, CDR2 SYGVKD. V was trimmed by 4 bases and J by 6 bases, leaving 6 bases between them. The CDR3 sequence is 12 residues long.

This clone was detected only once. V and J are TRBV2 and TRBJ2-1; weak D call: TRBD2 (6 bases). Germline V gene lookup returns CDR1 SNHLY and CDR2 FYNNEI. The CDR3 extends over 13 amino acids. V lost 8 bases, J lost 5 bases, and 13 bases lay in between. The CDR3: CASHRDLDNEQFF. The CDR3 bases are TGTGCCAGCCACCGGGACTTGGACAATGAGCAGTTCTTC.

The chain couples TRBV11-3 to TRBJ1-1; no definite D call. The CDR3 loop spans 14 amino acids. The V gene's germline CDR1 is SGHNT and CDR2 YENEEA. Trimming left V 0 bases short and J 1 base short, with 6 bases between. CDR3 protein: CASSLDPRNTEAFF. The CDR3 DNA reads as TGTGCCAGCAGCTTAGATCCCAGGAACACTGAAGCTTTCTTT.

The chain has TRBV7-7 and TRBJ2-2, with D unclear. Germline V lookup: CDR1 SSHAT, CDR2 FNYEAQ (reference sequence). The CDR3 length is 14 residues. Deletions cut 3 bases from V and 4 bases from J, with 9 bases between. The CDR3 sequence: CASSFSGITGELFF. The CDR3 nucleotides read TGTGCCAGCAGCTTCAGTGGCATCACCGGGGAGCTGTTTTTT.

The chain recombines TRBV28 with TRBJ1-2, with TRBD1 matching over 7 bases. V trimming: 5 bases; J trimming: 8 bases; junction bases outside the gene matches: 8. Germline CDR1 MDHEN, CDR2 SYDVKM. CDR3 length: 13 amino acids. The CDR3 here is CASSPDRVPGYTF. CDR3 nucleotide sequence: TGTGCCAGCAGTCCCGACAGGGTCCCCGGCTACACCTTC.

J is TRBJ1-2 and V is TRBV4-2; unclear D gene. Per germline, CDR1 LGHNA and CDR2 YNFKEQ. CDR3 length equals 16 residues. V lost 0 bases and J 8 bases, leaving 19 bases between the germline ends. CDR3 bases: TGTGCCAGCAGCCAAGATGGAGTAGAGGGAATATGGGGCTACACCTTC. This gives the protein CASSQDGVEGIWGYTF.

The V gene is TRBV28, the J gene TRBJ1-1, with D tentatively TRBD1 (5 bases). Trimming left V 6 bases short and J 4 bases short, with 12 bases between. Germline-derived CDR1 and CDR2 are MDHEN and SYDVKM. The CDR3 totals 13 residues. The CDR3 bases are TGTGCCAGCAGCCTACAGGTTGTCACTGAAGCTTTCTTT. This gives the protein CASSLQVVTEAFF.

The rearrangement uses TRBV30 and TRBJ2-1, with a tentative D call TRBD2 (5 bases). This CDR3 region has 15 residues. In germline, CDR1 is GTSNPN, CDR2 SVGIG (reference sequence). V lost 5 bases and J lost 5, with 19 bases in between. DNA of the CDR3: TGTGCCTGGGTCGGCGGGTGGACTTTCAACAATGAGCAGTTCTTC. It codes for CAWVGGWTFNNEQFF.

The CDR3 protein is CASRFSVNTEAFF. CDR3 in DNA: TGTGCCAGCAGGTTTTCCGTGAACACTGAAGCTTTCTTT. This chain links TRBV7-2 with TRBJ1-1; D call uncertain. The V gene lost 6 bases and the J gene lost 0 bases, with 8 bases spanning the gap. Germline CDR1 and CDR2: SGHTA and FQGNSA. This CDR3 region has 13 residues.

CDR3 sequence (DNA): TGCGCCAGCAGCTTGTCAGCGGGAGGGGCCCAAGAGACCCAGTACTTC. Translating it yields CASSLSAGGAQETQYF. The chain employs TRBV5-1 and TRBJ2-5; 10 bases line up with TRBD2. With V trimmed by 1 base and J by 1 base, 4 bases remained unmatched. The CDR3 sequence is 16 residues long. Germline values: CDR1 SGHRS, CDR2 YFSETQ. Complete variable domain (other parts from reference TRBV5-1 and TRBJ2-5): KAGVTQTPRYLIKTRGQQVTLSCSPISGHRSVSWYQQTPGQGLQFLFEYFSETQRNKGNFPGRFSGRQFSNSRSEMNVSTLELGDSALYLCASSLSAGGAQETQYFGPGTRLLVL.

The chain is built from TRBV28 and TRBJ2-1; 8 nucleotides line up with TRBD2. This CDR3 comprises 16 residues. The V gene's germline CDR1 is MDHEN and CDR2 SYDVKM. With V trimmed by 2 bases and J by 9 bases, 12 bases remained unmatched. CDR3 residues: CASSLGLAGSRREQFF. The CDR3 DNA reads TGTGCCAGCAGTTTAGGGCTAGCGGGCTCCCGCCGTGAGCAGTTCTTC.

V and J are TRBV28 and TRBJ1-2, with 8 nucleotides matching TRBD1. With V trimmed by 2 bases and J by 5 bases, 10 bases remained unmatched. The CDR3 contains 16 residues. The germline V gene has CDR1 MDHEN and CDR2 SYDVKM. CDR3 protein: CASSLTGGQGWYGYTF. CDR3 DNA: TGTGCCAGCAGTTTAACCGGAGGACAGGGATGGTATGGCTACACCTTC.

CDR3 nucleotide sequence: TGCAGCGTTGCGGGGGAGCAGTTCTTC. Amino acid sequence: CSVAGEQFF. The chain employs TRBV29-1 and TRBJ2-1; TRBD2 is a possible D gene (5 bases). Germline V gene lookup returns CDR1 SQVTM and CDR2 ANQGSEA. The CDR3 extends over 9 amino acids. Between the trimmed V and J ends, which lost 4 bases and 10 bases, there was a span of 5 bases.